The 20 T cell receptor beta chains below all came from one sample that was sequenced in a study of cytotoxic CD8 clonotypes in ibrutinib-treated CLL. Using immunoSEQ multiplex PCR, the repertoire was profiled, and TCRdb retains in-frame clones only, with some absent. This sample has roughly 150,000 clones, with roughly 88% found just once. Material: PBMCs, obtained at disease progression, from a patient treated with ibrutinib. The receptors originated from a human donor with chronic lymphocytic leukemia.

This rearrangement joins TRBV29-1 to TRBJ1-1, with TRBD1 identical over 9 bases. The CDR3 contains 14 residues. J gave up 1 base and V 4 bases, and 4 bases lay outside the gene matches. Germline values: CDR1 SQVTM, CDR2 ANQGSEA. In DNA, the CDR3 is TGCAGCGTTGGGGACAGGGTCCCGAACACTGAAGCTTTCTTT. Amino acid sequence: CSVGDRVPNTEAFF.

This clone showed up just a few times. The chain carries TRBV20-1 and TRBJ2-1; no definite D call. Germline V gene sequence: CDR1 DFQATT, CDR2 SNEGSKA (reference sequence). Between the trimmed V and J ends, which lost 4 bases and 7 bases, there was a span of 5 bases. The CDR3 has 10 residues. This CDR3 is CSAMRNEQFF. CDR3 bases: TGCAGTGCTATGCGAAATGAGCAGTTCTTC.

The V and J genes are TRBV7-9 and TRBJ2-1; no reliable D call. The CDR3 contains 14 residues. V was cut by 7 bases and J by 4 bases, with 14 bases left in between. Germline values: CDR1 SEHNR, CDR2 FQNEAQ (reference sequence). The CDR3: CASIWIRVYNEQFF. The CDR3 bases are TGTGCCAGCATTTGGATTAGAGTTTACAATGAGCAGTTCTTC.

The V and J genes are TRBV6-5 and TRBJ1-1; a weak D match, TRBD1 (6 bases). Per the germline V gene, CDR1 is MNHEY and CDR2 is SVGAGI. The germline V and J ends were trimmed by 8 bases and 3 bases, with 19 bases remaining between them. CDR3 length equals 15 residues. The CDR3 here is CASWPGVAGDTEAFF. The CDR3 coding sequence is TGTGCCAGCTGGCCCGGTGTCGCAGGGGACACTGAAGCTTTCTTT.

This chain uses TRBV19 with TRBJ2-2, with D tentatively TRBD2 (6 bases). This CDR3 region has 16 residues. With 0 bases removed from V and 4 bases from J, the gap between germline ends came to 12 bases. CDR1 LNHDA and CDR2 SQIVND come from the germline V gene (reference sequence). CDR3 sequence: CASSIEEGRGTGELFF. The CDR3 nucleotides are TGTGCCAGTAGTATAGAGGAGGGACGGGGCACCGGGGAGCTGTTTTTT. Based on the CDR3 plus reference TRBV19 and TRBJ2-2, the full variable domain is DGGITQSPKYLFRKEGQNVTLSCEQNLNHDAMYWYRQDPGQGLRLIYYSQIVNDFQKGDIAEGYSVSREKKESFPLTVTSAQKNPTAFYLCASSIEEGRGTGELFFGEGSRLTVL.

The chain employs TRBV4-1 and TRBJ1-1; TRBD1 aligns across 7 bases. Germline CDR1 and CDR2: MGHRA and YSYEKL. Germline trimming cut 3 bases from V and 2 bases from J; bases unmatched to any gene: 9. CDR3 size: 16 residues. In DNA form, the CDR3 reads TGCGCCAGCAGCCAGGGACAGATCTTGTCAAACACTGAAGCTTTCTTT. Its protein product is CASSQGQILSNTEAFF.

The CDR3 loop is CASSIKRDVHPQFF. CDR3 sequence (DNA): TGTGCCAGCAGCATTAAACGGGACGTCCACCCCCAGTTCTTC. The chain joins TRBV7-6 to TRBJ2-1; D assignment may be TRBD1 or TRBD2 (5 bases each). Trimming pared 5 bases from V and 13 bases from J, leaving 21 bases between. The CDR3 is 14 residues long. The germline V gene encodes CDR1 SGHVS and CDR2 FNYEAQ. The whole variable domain, remainder taken from reference TRBV7-6 and TRBJ2-1, is GAGVSQSPRYKVTKRGQDVALRCDPISGHVSLYWYRQALGQGPEFLTYFNYEAQQDKSGLPNDRFSAERPEGSISTLTIQRTEQRDSAMYRCASSIKRDVHPQFFGPGTRLTVL.

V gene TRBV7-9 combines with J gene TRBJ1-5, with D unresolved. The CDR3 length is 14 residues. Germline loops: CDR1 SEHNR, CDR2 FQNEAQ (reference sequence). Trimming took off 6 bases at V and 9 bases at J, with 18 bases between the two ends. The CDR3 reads CASRRTDATSPQHF. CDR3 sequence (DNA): TGTGCCAGCAGGCGGACGGACGCCACCTCGCCCCAGCATTTT.

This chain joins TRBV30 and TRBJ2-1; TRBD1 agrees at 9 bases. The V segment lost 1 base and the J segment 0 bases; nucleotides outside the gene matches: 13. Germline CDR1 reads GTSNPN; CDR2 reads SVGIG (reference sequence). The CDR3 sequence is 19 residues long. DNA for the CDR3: TGTGCCTGGAGTGCCGGACAGGGGCGATCCATGAGCTCCTACAATGAGCAGTTCTTC. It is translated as CAWSAGQGRSMSSYNEQFF. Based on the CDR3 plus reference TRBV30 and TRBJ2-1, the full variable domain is SQTIHQWPATLVQPVGSPLSLECTVEGTSNPNLYWYRQAAGRGLQLLFYSVGIGQISSEVPQNLSASRPQDRQFILSSKKLLLSDSGFYLCAWSAGQGRSMSSYNEQFFGPGTRLTVL.

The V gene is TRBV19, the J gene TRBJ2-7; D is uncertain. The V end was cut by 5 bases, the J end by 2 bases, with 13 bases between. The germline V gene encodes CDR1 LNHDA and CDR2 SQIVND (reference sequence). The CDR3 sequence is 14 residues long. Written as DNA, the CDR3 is TGTGCCAGTAGTTTCGTGACGGCAGCCTACGAGCAGTACTTC. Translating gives CASSFVTAAYEQYF.

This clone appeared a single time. The CDR3 DNA follows: TGTGCCATCAGGCCAGGGGATTACAATGAGCAGTTCTTC. Protein sequence: CAIRPGDYNEQFF. This rearrangement joins TRBV10-3 to TRBJ2-1, with D perhaps TRBD1 (6 bases). CDR1 and CDR2 (germline): ENHRY, SYGVKD. Between the trimmed V and J ends, which lost 6 bases and 4 bases, there was a span of 10 bases. The CDR3 has 13 amino acids.

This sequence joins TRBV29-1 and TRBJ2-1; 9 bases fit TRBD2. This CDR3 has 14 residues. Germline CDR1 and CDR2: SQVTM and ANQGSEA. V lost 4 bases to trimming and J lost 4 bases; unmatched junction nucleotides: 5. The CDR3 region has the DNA TGCAGCGTTGTAGGGCTAGCGGGGTACAATGAGCAGTTCTTC. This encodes CSVVGLAGYNEQFF.

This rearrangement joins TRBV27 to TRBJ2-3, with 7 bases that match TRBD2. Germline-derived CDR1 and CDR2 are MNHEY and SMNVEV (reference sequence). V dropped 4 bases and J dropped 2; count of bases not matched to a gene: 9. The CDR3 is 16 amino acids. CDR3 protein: CASSSTLAAPTDTQYF. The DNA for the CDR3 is TGTGCCAGCAGTTCGACTCTAGCGGCACCCACAGATACGCAGTATTTT.

Here the CDR3 reads CASSYLGGSSYEQYF. The CDR3 coding sequence is TGTGCCAGCAGTTACTTGGGGGGGAGCTCCTACGAGCAGTACTTC. V and J are TRBV6-5 and TRBJ2-7, with TRBD2 matching 7 bases. The ends lost 1 base at V and 0 bases at J; junction bases unmatched: 3. The germline V gene has CDR1 MNHEY and CDR2 SVGAGI. CDR3 length: 15 residues.

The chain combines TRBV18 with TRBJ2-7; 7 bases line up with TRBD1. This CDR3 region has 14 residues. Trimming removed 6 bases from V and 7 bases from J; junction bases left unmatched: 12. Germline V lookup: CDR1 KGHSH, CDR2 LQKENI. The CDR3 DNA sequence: TGTGCCAGCTCCCCGGCAGGGGGTTCGGGGGAGCAGTACTTC. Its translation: CASSPAGGSGEQYF. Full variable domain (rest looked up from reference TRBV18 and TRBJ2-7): NAGVMQNPRHLVRRRGQEARLRCSPMKGHSHVYWYRQLPEEGLKFMVYLQKENIIDESGMPKERFSAEFPKEGPSILRIQQVVRGDSAAYFCASSPAGGSGEQYFGPGTRLTVT.

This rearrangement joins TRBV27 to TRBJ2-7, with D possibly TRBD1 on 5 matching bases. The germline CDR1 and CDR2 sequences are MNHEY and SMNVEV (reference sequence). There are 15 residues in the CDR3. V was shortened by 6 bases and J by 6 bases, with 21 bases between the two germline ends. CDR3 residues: CASRAYPRVGGEQYF. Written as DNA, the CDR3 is TGTGCCAGCAGAGCCTACCCCAGGGTTGGCGGCGAGCAGTACTTC.

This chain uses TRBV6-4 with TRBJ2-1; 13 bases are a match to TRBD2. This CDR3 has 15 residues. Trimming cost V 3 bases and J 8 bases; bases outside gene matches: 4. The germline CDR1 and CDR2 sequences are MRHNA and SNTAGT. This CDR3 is CASSERLAGGYEQFF. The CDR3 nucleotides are TGTGCCAGCAGTGAAAGACTAGCGGGAGGATATGAGCAGTTCTTC.

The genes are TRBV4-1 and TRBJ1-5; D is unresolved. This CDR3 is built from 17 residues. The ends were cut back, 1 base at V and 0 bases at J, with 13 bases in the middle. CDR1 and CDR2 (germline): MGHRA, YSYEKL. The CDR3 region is CASSQAHKVNSNQPQHF. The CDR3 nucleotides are TGCGCCAGCAGCCAAGCTCATAAAGTTAATAGCAATCAGCCCCAGCATTTT.

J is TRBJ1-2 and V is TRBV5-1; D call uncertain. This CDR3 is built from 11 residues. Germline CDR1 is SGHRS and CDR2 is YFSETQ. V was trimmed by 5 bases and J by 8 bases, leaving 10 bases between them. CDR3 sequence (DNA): TGCGCCAGCAGGGCCTTGGGGGGCTACACCTTC. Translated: CASRALGGYTF.

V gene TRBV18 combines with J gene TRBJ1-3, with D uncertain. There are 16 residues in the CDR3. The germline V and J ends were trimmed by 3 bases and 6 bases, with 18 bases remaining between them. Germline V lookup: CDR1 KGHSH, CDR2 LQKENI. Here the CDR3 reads CASSPRTGSLENTIYF. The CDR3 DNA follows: TGTGCCAGCTCACCCCGGACCGGATCTCTGGAAAACACCATATATTTT. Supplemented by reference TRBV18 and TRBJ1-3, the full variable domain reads NAGVMQNPRHLVRRRGQEARLRCSPMKGHSHVYWYRQLPEEGLKFMVYLQKENIIDESGMPKERFSAEFPKEGPSILRIQQVVRGDSAAYFCASSPRTGSLENTIYFGEGSWLTVV.